A selection of T cell receptor beta chains follows, all from one sample in a study of cytomegalovirus exposure and HLA in healthy donors. This table comes from immunoSEQ multiplex PCR, and its TCRdb copy is limited to in-frame clones, with some not included. The data show approximately 110,000 clones, approximately 70% seen once. The sequenced sample was PBMCs. All receptors derive from a woman aged 25 to 39 in good health and CMV-seronegative. CDR3s include the opening cysteine and the closing phenylalanine or tryptophan. The D gene is left open where the match is weak. A clone size is listed for some rows: how often the clone was seen (once, few, many), or a class if it is expanded.

CDR3aa | CDR3nt | j_gene | abundance | v_gene | len | d_gene
CASSNTGAGNTEAFF | TGTGCCAGTAGTAACACAGGGGCTGGGAACACTGAAGCTTTCTTT | TRBJ1-1 | - | TRBV19 | 15 | TRBD1
CASSIGSGSTYEQYF | TGTGCCAGTAGTATTGGTAGCGGGAGTACCTACGAGCAGTACTTC | TRBJ2-7 | - | TRBV19 | 15 | TRBD2
CASSLGGARETQYF | TGTGCCAGCAGTTTGGGGGGGGCCAGGGAGACCCAGTACTTC | TRBJ2-5 | - | TRBV27 | 14 | -
CASSQGLAGAADEQYF | TGTGCCAGCAGCCAAGGACTAGCGGGAGCGGCAGACGAGCAGTACTTC | TRBJ2-7 | few | TRBV4-2 | 16 | TRBD2
CASGMGRGNEKLFF | TGTGCCAGTGGTATGGGGCGCGGTAATGAAAAACTGTTTTTT | TRBJ1-4 | - | TRBV6-5 | 14 | -
CASRPQGALYEQYF | TGCGCCAGTAGGCCGCAGGGGGCACTCTACGAGCAGTACTTC | TRBJ2-7 | - | TRBV5-1 | 14 | TRBD1
CAWSQTGTGFSWTSQPQHF | TGTGCCTGGAGTCAAACCGGGACAGGATTTAGCTGGACGAGTCAGCCCCAGCATTTT | TRBJ1-5 | few | TRBV30 | 19 | TRBD1
CASSLGALGSPRGYTF | TGTGCCAGCAGCTTAGGGGCCTTAGGGAGTCCGCGTGGCTACACCTTC | TRBJ1-2 | - | TRBV11-3 | 16 | -
CASSQAPAGGSGEQFF | TGCGCCAGCAGCCAAGCTCCAGCGGGGGGGAGCGGTGAGCAGTTCTTC | TRBJ2-1 | - | TRBV4-3 | 16 | TRBD2
CASRALSNEQYF | TGCGCCAGCAGGGCACTATCAAACGAGCAGTACTTC | TRBJ2-7 | few | TRBV10-2 | 12 | -
CAWSVGGWKNYGYTF | TGTGCCTGGAGTGTCGGAGGGTGGAAAAACTATGGCTACACCTTC | TRBJ1-2 | - | TRBV30 | 15 | -
CASSASGTGGQGAFF | TGTGCCAGCAGTGCTTCCGGGACAGGGGGGCAGGGAGCTTTCTTT | TRBJ1-1 | - | TRBV6-1 | 15 | TRBD1
CATLQTTTGELFF | TGCGCCACCCTACAGACCACTACCGGGGAGCTGTTTTTT | TRBJ2-2 | - | TRBV5-1 | 13 | -
CASNLRGDNSPLHF | TGCGCCAGCAACCTACGGGGGGATAATTCACCCCTCCACTTT | TRBJ1-6 | few | TRBV5-1 | 14 | -
CASSEWQEAENTIYF | TGTGCCAGCAGTGAATGGCAGGAGGCTGAAAACACCATATATTTT | TRBJ1-3 | - | TRBV2 | 15 | -
CASSRRLAGFSDTQYF | TGTGCCAGCAGCCGCAGACTAGCGGGCTTCTCGGATACGCAGTATTTT | TRBJ2-3 | - | TRBV6-6 | 16 | TRBD2
CASSQDSAGSDTQYF | TGCGCCAGCAGCCAAGATTCGGCGGGGTCGGATACGCAGTATTTT | TRBJ2-3 | - | TRBV4-3 | 15 | -
CASSSQGDYGYTF | TGTGCCAGTAGTAGCCAGGGGGATTATGGCTACACCTTC | TRBJ1-2 | - | TRBV19 | 13 | TRBD1
CASSLGGGVTYEQYF | TGTGCCAGCAGCTTAGGTGGCGGGGTAACCTACGAGCAGTACTTC | TRBJ2-7 | - | TRBV7-2 | 15 | -
CASSSHWEPGGTEAFF | TGTGCCAGCAGCTCCCACTGGGAACCGGGGGGCACTGAAGCTTTCTTT | TRBJ1-1 | - | TRBV13 | 16 | -
CASRPPTSGPQETQYF | TGTGCCAGCAGGCCCCCCACTAGCGGGCCCCAAGAGACCCAGTACTTC | TRBJ2-5 | - | TRBV27 | 16 | TRBD2
CASSETGWNQPQHF | TGTGCCAGCAGTGAGACAGGGTGGAATCAGCCCCAGCATTTT | TRBJ1-5 | few | TRBV6-1 | 14 | TRBD1
CSVWDRERLEQYF | TGCAGCGTTTGGGACAGGGAGCGACTAGAGCAGTACTTC | TRBJ2-7 | - | TRBV29-1 | 13 | TRBD1
CASSFTGRSLNTEAFF | TGTGCCAGCAGTTTTACCGGCCGTAGCTTGAACACTGAAGCTTTCTTT | TRBJ1-1 | - | TRBV27 | 16 | -
CATLTGINGYTF | TGTGCCACCCTGACAGGGATTAATGGCTACACCTTC | TRBJ1-2 | once | TRBV6-6 | 12 | TRBD1
CASSLSLSTEAFF | TGTGCCAGCAGCTTGAGCTTGAGCACTGAAGCTTTCTTT | TRBJ1-1 | - | TRBV5-6 | 13 | -
CASSLAGTSGSSYNEQFF | TGTGCCAGCAGCTTAGCCGGGACTAGCGGGAGTTCCTACAATGAGCAGTTCTTC | TRBJ2-1 | once | TRBV7-9 | 18 | TRBD2
CASSQRLAGYLRHEQYF | TGTGCCAGCAGCCAGAGACTAGCGGGATACTTAAGGCACGAGCAGTACTTC | TRBJ2-7 | few | TRBV5-6 | 17 | TRBD2
CASGPPMGQGRTEAFF | TGTGCTAGTGGCCCCCCGATGGGACAGGGAAGGACTGAAGCTTTCTTT | TRBJ1-1 | - | TRBV12-5 | 16 | TRBD1
CASSRLGQRVGQPQHF | TGTGCCAGCAGTCGTTTGGGACAGCGGGTGGGTCAGCCCCAGCATTTT | TRBJ1-5 | - | TRBV27 | 16 | TRBD1
CASSSTGYEQYF | TGCGCCAGCAGCTCTACAGGTTACGAGCAGTACTTC | TRBJ2-7 | - | TRBV5-1 | 12 | -